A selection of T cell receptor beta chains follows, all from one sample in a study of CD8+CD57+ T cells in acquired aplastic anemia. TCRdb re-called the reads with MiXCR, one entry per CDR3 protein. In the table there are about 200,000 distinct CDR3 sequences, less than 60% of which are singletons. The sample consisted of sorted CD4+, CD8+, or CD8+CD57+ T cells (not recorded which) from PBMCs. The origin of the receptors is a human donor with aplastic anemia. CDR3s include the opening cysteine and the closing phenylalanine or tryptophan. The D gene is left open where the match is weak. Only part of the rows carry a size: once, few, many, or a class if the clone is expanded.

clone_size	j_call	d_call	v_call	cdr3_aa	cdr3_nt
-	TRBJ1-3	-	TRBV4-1	CASSQGTSGDTIYF	TGCGCCAGCAGCCAGGGGACCTCGGGGGACACCATATATTTT
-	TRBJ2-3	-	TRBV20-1	CSAREAGNTDTQYF	TGCAGTGCTAGAGAAGCGGGTAACACAGATACGCAGTATTTT
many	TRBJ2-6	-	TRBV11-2	CASSSGEGGANVLTF	TGTGCCAGCAGCTCAGGGGAGGGTGGGGCCAACGTCCTGACTTTC
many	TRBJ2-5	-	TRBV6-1	CASKTPGRETQYF	TGTGCCAGTAAAACCCCCGGACGGGAGACCCAGTACTTC
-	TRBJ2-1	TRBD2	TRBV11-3	CASSLGRLAGVRHEQFF	TGTGCCAGCAGCTTAGGTCGACTAGCGGGGGTGAGGCATGAGCAGTTCTTC
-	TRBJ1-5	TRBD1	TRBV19	CAVRDRGLSQPQHF	TGTGCCGTCCGGGACAGGGGGCTTTCTCAGCCCCAGCATTTT
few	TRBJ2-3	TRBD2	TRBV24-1	CATSETSGGADTQYF	TGTGCCACCAGTGAGACTAGCGGGGGGGCTGATACGCAGTATTTT
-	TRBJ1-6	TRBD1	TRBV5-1	CASSPAGQGASYNSPLHF	TGCGCCAGCAGCCCTGCGGGACAGGGGGCATCCTATAATTCACCCCTCCACTTT
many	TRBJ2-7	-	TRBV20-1	CSARGDQMATGQYF	TGCAGTGCTAGAGGAGACCAAATGGCTACGGGGCAGTACTTC
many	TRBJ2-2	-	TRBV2	CASSASKTRPGELFF	TGTGCCAGCAGTGCCTCAAAGACTCGTCCTGGGGAGCTGTTTTTT
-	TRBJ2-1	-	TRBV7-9	CASSLDGPRGLYNEQFF	TGTGCCAGCAGCTTAGATGGGCCCAGGGGACTGTACAATGAGCAGTTCTTC
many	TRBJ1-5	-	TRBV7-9	CASSLARFGQDHQPQHF	TGTGCCAGCAGCTTAGCGAGGTTCGGTCAGGACCATCAGCCCCAGCATTTT
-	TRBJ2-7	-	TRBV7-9	CASSWGREQQYF	TGTGCCAGCAGTTGGGGCAGGGAGCAGCAGTACTTC
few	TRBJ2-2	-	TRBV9	CASSPNTKSAGELFF	TGTGCCAGCAGCCCAAACACAAAGAGCGCCGGGGAGCTGTTTTTT
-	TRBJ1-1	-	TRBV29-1	CSVGMEGTEAFF	TGCAGCGTTGGAATGGAGGGCACTGAAGCTTTCTTT
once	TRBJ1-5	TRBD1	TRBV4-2	CASSHAGTGGGNQPQHF	TGTGCCAGCAGCCATGCCGGGACAGGGGGAGGGAATCAGCCCCAGCATTTT
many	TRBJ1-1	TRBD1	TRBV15	CATSRDRVDGTEAFF	TGTGCCACCAGCAGGGACAGGGTGGATGGCACTGAAGCTTTCTTT
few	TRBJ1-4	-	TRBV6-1	CASSDEIGTNEKLFF	TGTGCCAGCAGTGACGAGATCGGGACTAATGAAAAACTGTTTTTT
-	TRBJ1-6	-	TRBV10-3	CAISESRISYNSPLHF	TGTGCCATCAGTGAGTCACGTATCTCCTATAATTCACCCCTCCACTTT
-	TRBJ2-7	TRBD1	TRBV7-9	CASSGGDRGQAYEQYF	TGTGCCAGCAGCGGGGGGGACAGGGGCCAAGCCTACGAGCAGTACTTC
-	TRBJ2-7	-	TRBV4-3	CASSQDTNYEQYF	TGCGCCAGCAGCCAAGACACCAATTACGAGCAGTACTTC
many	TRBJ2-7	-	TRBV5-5	CASSSRGWTGNYEQYF	TGTGCCAGCAGCTCGCGGGGGTGGACAGGCAACTACGAGCAGTACTTC
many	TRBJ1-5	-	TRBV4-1	CASSREHNLQTNQPQHF	TGCGCCAGCAGCCGGGAGCACAACCTTCAGACCAATCAGCCCCAGCATTTT
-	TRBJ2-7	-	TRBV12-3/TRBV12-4	CASRNAGTQYEQYF	TGTGCCAGCAGAAATGCCGGGACTCAATACGAGCAGTACTTC
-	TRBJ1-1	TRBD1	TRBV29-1	CSVGMTGPMNTEAFF	TGCAGCGTGGGGATGACAGGGCCCATGAACACTGAAGCTTTCTTT
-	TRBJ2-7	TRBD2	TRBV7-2	CASSLDRSSGGLDEQYF	TGTGCCAGCAGCTTAGACCGCTCTAGCGGGGGCTTGGACGAGCAGTACTTC
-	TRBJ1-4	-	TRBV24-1	CATSDSGVVEKLFF	TGTGCCACCAGTGATTCCGGGGTGGTTGAAAAACTGTTTTTT
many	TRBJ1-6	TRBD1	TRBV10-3	CAISENNRGRGSYNSPLHF	TGTGCCATCAGTGAAAACAACAGGGGAAGAGGCTCCTATAATTCACCCCTCCACTTT
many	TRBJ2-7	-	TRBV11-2	CASSGYEQYF	TGTGCCAGCAGCGGCTACGAGCAGTACTTC
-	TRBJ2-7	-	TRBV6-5	CASSRPYEQYF	TGTGCCAGCAGTCGCCCCTACGAGCAGTACTTC
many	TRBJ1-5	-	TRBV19	CASSITQGNQPQHF	TGTGCCAGTAGTATAACTCAGGGCAATCAGCCCCAGCATTTT
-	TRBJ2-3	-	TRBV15	CATSGGLQSSTDTQYF	TGTGCCACCAGCGGCGGGTTACAATCTAGCACAGATACGCAGTATTTT
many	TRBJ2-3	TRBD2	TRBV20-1	CSARTGLAGGYTDTQYF	TGCAGTGCTAGAACGGGACTAGCGGGGGGGTACACAGATACGCAGTATTTT
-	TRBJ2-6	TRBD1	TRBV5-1	CASSLEGQGASSGANVLTF	TGCGCCAGCAGCTTGGAGGGACAGGGAGCATCCTCTGGGGCCAACGTCCTGACTTTC
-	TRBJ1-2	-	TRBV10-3	CAISDDGQIFYGYTF	TGTGCCATCAGTGATGACGGTCAGATCTTCTATGGCTACACCTTC
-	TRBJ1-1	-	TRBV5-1	CASSSDGMNTEAFF	TGCGCCAGCAGTTCGGACGGGATGAACACTGAAGCTTTCTTT
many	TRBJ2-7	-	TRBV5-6	CASSLLGSSETYEQYF	TGTGCCAGCAGCCTTCTTGGGAGTAGCGAAACCTACGAGCAGTACTTC
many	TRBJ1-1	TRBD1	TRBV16	CASSQQGARGEAFF	TGTGCCAGCAGCCAACAGGGGGCGAGGGGTGAAGCTTTCTTT
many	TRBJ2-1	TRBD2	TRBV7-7	CASSLSGVGEQFF	TGTGCTAGCAGCCTAAGCGGGGTGGGTGAGCAGTTCTTC
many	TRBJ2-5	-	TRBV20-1	CSARPQTEGEETQYF	TGCAGTGCTAGACCGCAGACGGAGGGTGAAGAGACCCAGTACTTC
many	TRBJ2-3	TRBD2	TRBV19	CASSTTRMSGAEPDTQYF	TGTGCCAGTAGTACCACCCGGATGAGCGGGGCGGAGCCAGATACGCAGTATTTT
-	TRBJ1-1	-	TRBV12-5	CASSRSGDLNTEAFF	TGTGCCAGCAGCCGATCCGGAGACCTGAACACTGAAGCTTTCTTT
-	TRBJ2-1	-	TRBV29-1	CSVEPDRTEQFF	TGCAGCGTTGAACCAGACCGAACTGAGCAGTTCTTC
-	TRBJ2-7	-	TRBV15	CATSSKIDSYYEQYF	TGTGCCACCAGCAGCAAAATTGACAGCTACTACGAGCAGTACTTC
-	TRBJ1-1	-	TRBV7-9	CASSLAGLTEALF	TGTGCCAGCAGCCTGGCAGGGCTCACTGAAGCTCTCTTT
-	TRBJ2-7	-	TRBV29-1	CSVAHRGKTSYEQYF	TGCAGCGTTGCCCACAGAGGCAAGACGTCTTACGAGCAGTACTTC
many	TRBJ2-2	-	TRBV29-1	CSVSTANTGELFF	TGCAGCGTTTCAACAGCGAACACCGGGGAGCTGTTTTTT
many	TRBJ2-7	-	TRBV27	CASSSLTGRPYEQYF	TGTGCCAGCAGTTCACTGACAGGCCGACCCTACGAGCAGTACTTC
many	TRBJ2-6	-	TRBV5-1	CASSLHGGGANVLTF	TGCGCCAGCAGCTTGCATGGGGGTGGGGCCAACGTCCTGACTTTC
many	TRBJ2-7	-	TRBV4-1	CASSTGPTPYLPYEQYF	TGCGCCAGTTCCACAGGGCCTACTCCTTATCTTCCCTACGAGCAGTACTTC
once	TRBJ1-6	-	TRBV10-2	CASREAVGNSPLHF	TGCGCCAGCAGGGAGGCAGTAGGTAATTCACCCCTCCACTTT
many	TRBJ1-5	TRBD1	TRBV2	CASSWGQGGQPQHF	TGTGCCAGCAGTTGGGGACAGGGAGGGCAGCCCCAGCATTTT
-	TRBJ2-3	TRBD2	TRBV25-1	CASSLLAGAGDTQYF	TGTGCCAGCAGTCTCCTAGCGGGAGCGGGCGATACGCAGTATTTT
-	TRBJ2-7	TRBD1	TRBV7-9	CASSAGTGGSGEQYF	TGTGCCAGCAGCGCGGGGACAGGGGGCTCTGGCGAGCAGTACTTC
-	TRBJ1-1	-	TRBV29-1	CSVAGRKAFF	TGCAGCGTCGCCGGGAGAAAAGCTTTCTTT
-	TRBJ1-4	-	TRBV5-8	CASSLLGGANEKLFF	TGTGCCAGCAGCTTGTTGGGGGGGGCCAATGAAAAACTGTTTTTT
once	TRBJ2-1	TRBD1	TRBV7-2	CASSPYQGERFF	TGTGCCAGCAGCCCGTATCAGGGGGAGCGGTTCTTC
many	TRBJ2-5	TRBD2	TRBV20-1	CSARDLERGVFQETQYF	TGCAGTGCTAGAGATCTTGAGCGGGGGGTCTTCCAAGAGACCCAGTACTTC
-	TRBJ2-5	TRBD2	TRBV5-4	CASSLALAGVETQYF	TGTGCCAGCAGCTTGGCCCTAGCGGGGGTGGAGACCCAGTACTTC
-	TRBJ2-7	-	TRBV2	CASSGIGDFEQYF	TGTGCCAGCAGTGGGATAGGGGATTTCGAGCAGTACTTC